This T cell receptor beta chain comes out of a study of T cell responses to AZD1222 COVID-19 vaccine. Study-level points and caveats: Spike-specific TCR breadth and depth were elevated following two AZD1222 doses. After the peak T cell response, and only then, were repertoires sampled.

The CDR3 sequence is 16 residues long. The ends lost 5 bases at V and 4 bases at J; junction bases unmatched: 10. CDR1 and CDR2 (germline): SGHTA, FQGNSA. Turning to this clone: Its antigen remains unknown.

Analysis merged second doses at about 4 or about 12 weeks. Sequenced by immunoSEQ multiplex PCR; TCRdb stores in-frame clones only, minus some. The sample consists of 43,000 or so clones, about 90% of them appearing once. This chain joins TRBV7-2 and TRBJ1-5; 8 bases match TRBD1. The specimen was peripheral blood, collected 28 days after the second AZD1222 dose. This TCR derives from an adult who received the AZD1222 COVID-19 vaccine. The CDR3 loop reads CASSHTGGGRNQPQHF. DNA for the CDR3: TGTGCCAGCAGCCATACAGGGGGGGGTCGGAATCAGCCCCAGCATTTT.